Below are 20 T cell receptor beta chains sequenced from a single sample in a study of T cells in Graves' hyperthyroidism and ophthalmopathy. RNA transcripts were the template for amplifying TCR beta CDR3 regions. The TCR CDR3 first-round RT-PCR relied on the HTBI primer set. TCRdb redid the calling of the multiplex PCR reads with MiXCR, one entry per CDR3 protein. The repertoire holds around 440,000 distinct CDR3 sequences, with about 15% as singletons. The specimen sequenced was blood. The receptor source for this set is a woman aged 18-29 years with Graves' hyperthyroidism.

There are many counts of this clonotype. The J gene is TRBJ2-5, the V gene TRBV4-3, with 7 bases lining up with TRBD1. Germline V gene sequence: CDR1 LGHNA, CDR2 YSLEER. This CDR3 has 14 residues. The V gene end was trimmed by 1 base and the J gene end by 9 bases; junction bases not matched to a gene: 8. Here the CDR3 DNA reads TGCGCCAGCAGCCAAGGACAGGGCCGTTGGGCCCAGTACTTC. It is translated as CASSQGQGRWAQYF.

This clonotype has at least ten counts. The J gene is TRBJ2-1, the V gene TRBV27, with a tentative D call TRBD2 (6 bases). V lost 8 bases, J lost 5 bases, and 13 bases lay in between. CDR1 and CDR2 from the germline V gene are MNHEY and SMNVEV (reference sequence). The CDR3 has 13 residues. DNA of the CDR3: TGTGCCAGCTCACGGGCGGGAAACAATGAGCAGTTCTTC. It codes for CASSRAGNNEQFF.

In this sample, this clonotype turned up a few times. The V gene is TRBV11-3, the J gene TRBJ2-6, with D perhaps TRBD1 or TRBD2 (5 bases each). CDR1 SGHNT and CDR2 YENEEA come from the germline V gene. This CDR3 has 17 amino acids. V lost 6 bases, J lost 0 bases, and 15 bases lay in between. CDR3 nucleotides: TGTGCCAGCAGTTCTGGAACGGGGCTCTCTGGGGCCAACGTCCTGACTTTC. Protein: CASSSGTGLSGANVLTF. Full variable domain (remainder filled in from reference TRBV11-3 and TRBJ2-6): EAGVVQSPRYKIIEKKQPVAFWCNPISGHNTLYWYLQNLGQGPELLIRYENEEAVDDSQLPKDRFSAERLKGVDSTLKIQPAELGDSAVYLCASSSGTGLSGANVLTFGAGSRLTVL.

A few counts support this clonotype. V usage is TRBV11-2 and J usage is TRBJ1-2, with no clear D. V was shortened by 5 bases and J by 4 bases, with 11 bases between the two germline ends. Per germline, CDR1 SGHAT and CDR2 FQNNGV. The CDR3 consists of 13 residues. For the CDR3, the DNA is TGTGCCAGCAGCCAAAATCCCCTCTATGGCTACACCTTC. Translating it yields CASSQNPLYGYTF.

This clonotype has only a few counts. This chain links TRBV5-4 with TRBJ2-2; tentative D call: TRBD1 (6 bases). The CDR3 loop spans 15 amino acids. Germline CDR1 SGHNT, CDR2 YYREEE (reference sequence). The ends were cut back, 4 bases at V and 1 base at J, with 11 bases in the middle. The CDR3 bases are TGTGCCAGCAGCCTTCCGGGACAGAACACCGGGGAGCTGTTTTTT. Protein sequence: CASSLPGQNTGELFF.

This clonotype was seen only a few times. The final CDR3 position lacks the conserved phenylalanine or tryptophan, pointing to a likely read error. The genes are TRBV4-3 and TRBJ1-1; possible D gene TRBD1, 6 bases. CDR3 length: 14 amino acids. CDR1 and CDR2 from the germline V gene are LGHNA and YSLEER. V gave up 2 bases and J gave up 0 bases, with 7 bases separating them. The CDR3 reads CASSQRTVNTEAFS. The CDR3 DNA reads as TGCGCCAGCAGCCAACGGACAGTGAACACTGAAGCTTTCTCT.

In this sample, this clonotype turned up a few times. CDR3 coding DNA: TGTGCCAGCAGCTTCGGGGCTAGCGGGGTTGAGACCCAGTACTTC. Its translation: CASSFGASGVETQYF. The rearrangement uses TRBV7-3 and TRBJ2-5, with TRBD2 matching 9 bases. The V gene's germline CDR1 is SGHTA and CDR2 FQGTGA. The ends lost 3 bases at V and 5 bases at J; junction bases unmatched: 7. The CDR3 length is 15 residues.

This clonotype was seen at least ten times. V usage is TRBV20-1 and J usage is TRBJ2-7; the D is unclear. The germline V gene encodes CDR1 DFQATT and CDR2 SNEGSKA (reference sequence). V lost 1 base and J lost 0, with 10 bases in between. CDR3 length equals 14 residues. In nucleotides, the CDR3 is TGCAGTGCTAGAGCTACGGAGAACTCCTACGAGCAGTACTTC. This gives the protein CSARATENSYEQYF.

This chain links TRBV2 with TRBJ1-5; 10 bases agree with TRBD1. Germline CDR1 SNHLY, CDR2 FYNNEI. The CDR3 runs 15 residues. The junction had 7 bases not matched to a gene; V was cut back by 6 bases and J by 5 bases. The CDR3 sequence: CASRRDRGGYQPQHF. CDR3 sequence (DNA): TGTGCCAGCAGGCGGGACAGGGGAGGCTATCAGCCCCAGCATTTT.

The CDR3 coding sequence is TGTGCCAGCACCGAGGGGTGGGGGGTAGGTGGCTACACCTTC. This codes for CASTEGWGVGGYTF. V is TRBV6-1 and J is TRBJ1-2, with D tentatively TRBD1 (5 bases). CDR3 size: 14 residues. Trimming pared 7 bases from V and 7 bases from J, leaving 19 bases between. Germline V gene lookup returns CDR1 MNHNS and CDR2 SASEGT.

The table lists this clonotype with a few counts. The chain uses TRBV4-1 and TRBJ2-1; TRBD1 matches 10 bases. This CDR3 comprises 15 residues. With V trimmed by 1 base and J by 6 bases, 3 bases remained unmatched. Per germline, CDR1 MGHRA and CDR2 YSYEKL. The CDR3 is CASSQVRTGGNEQFF. Here the CDR3 DNA reads TGCGCCAGCAGCCAAGTAAGGACAGGGGGCAATGAGCAGTTCTTC.

The chain employs TRBV4-1 and TRBJ2-1; 7 bases match TRBD2. The CDR3 has 17 amino acids. The germline CDR1 and CDR2 sequences are MGHRA and YSYEKL. V lost 1 base, J lost 0 bases, and 6 bases stayed unmatched. Here the CDR3 DNA reads TGCGCCAGCAGCCAAGTGGGGGGGGTGAGCTCCTACAATGAGCAGTTCTTC. As protein: CASSQVGGVSSYNEQFF.

About this clonotype: A much larger clone lies one base from this, so it may be a read error. This chain uses TRBV5-1 with TRBJ2-3; 10 bases are a match to TRBD2. The CDR3 spans 16 residues. Looked up from germline, CDR1 is SGHRS and CDR2 is YFSETQ. CDR3 DNA: TGCGCCAGCAGCTTGGCTAGCGGGGGAGACACAGGTACGCAGTATTTT. It translates to CASSLASGGDTGTQYF.

The sample holds many counts of this clonotype. The J gene is TRBJ2-7, the V gene TRBV2, with D unresolved. This CDR3 is built from 13 residues. Germline assignment: CDR1 SNHLY and CDR2 FYNNEI. V gave up 8 bases and J gave up 3 bases, with 14 bases separating them. CDR3 loop: CASGTELSYEQYF. The CDR3 DNA reads as TGTGCCAGCGGTACGGAGCTTAGCTACGAGCAGTACTTC. The full variable domain, completed using reference TRBV2 and TRBJ2-7, is EPEVTQTPSHQVTQMGQEVILRCVPISNHLYFYWYRQILGQKVEFLVSFYNNEISEKSEIFDDQFSVERPDGSNFTLKIRSTKLEDSAMYFCASGTELSYEQYFGPGTRLTVT.

This clonotype has a count of ten or more. This rearrangement joins TRBV6-1 to TRBJ2-3; either TRBD1 or TRBD2 may supply D (6 bases each). This CDR3 has 16 amino acids. CDR1 and CDR2 (germline): MNHNS, SASEGT. V gave up 5 bases and J gave up 8 bases, with 23 bases separating them. The CDR3 loop reads CASSKAPGARTGTQYF. DNA of the CDR3: TGTGCCAGCAGTAAGGCTCCGGGGGCCCGTACCGGTACGCAGTATTTT.

This clonotype was found many times. The chain joins TRBV11-3 to TRBJ2-3, with a tentative D call TRBD1 (5 bases). V shed 1 base and J shed 7 bases, with 15 bases lying between them. This CDR3 contains 15 residues. The germline gives CDR1 SGHNT, CDR2 YENEEA. The CDR3 DNA reads TGTGCCAGCAGCTTAGCTGGGGCCACCGCAAATACGCAGTATTTT. This gives the protein CASSLAGATANTQYF.

This clonotype was counted at least ten times. The V call is TRBV28, the J call TRBJ1-4, with 12 nucleotides matching TRBD1. This CDR3 spans 17 amino acids. Germline CDR1 and CDR2: MDHEN and SYDVKM. With 3 bases clipped from V and 10 bases from J, the junction kept 12 bases outside the gene matches. CDR3 in DNA: TGTGCCAGCAGTTTGGGAGGGACAGGGGGCAGATGGGGAAAACTGTTTTTT. Its translation is CASSLGGTGGRWGKLFF.

The V gene is TRBV15, the J gene TRBJ1-1; TRBD1 matches at 7 bases. The trim removed 5 bases at V and 1 base at J, leaving 7 bases unmatched. Germline assignment: CDR1 LNHNV and CDR2 YYDKDF (reference sequence). CDR3 size: 15 residues. The CDR3 loop is CATSPMGQQNTEAFF. As DNA, the CDR3 is TGTGCCACCAGCCCTATGGGACAGCAGAACACTGAAGCTTTCTTT.

In this sample, this clonotype turned up a few times. The chain carries TRBV9 and TRBJ1-2, with a possible D match to TRBD1 (5 bases). This CDR3 region has 15 residues. Germline V lookup: CDR1 SGDLS, CDR2 YYNGEE. Trimming left V 5 bases short and J 1 base short, with 15 bases between. The CDR3 region is CASSQPKGSNYGYTF. The CDR3 region has the DNA TGTGCCAGCAGTCAACCGAAGGGGAGTAACTATGGCTACACCTTC.

This clonotype was counted a few times. The chain joins TRBV18 to TRBJ1-3; D is perhaps TRBD1 (6 bases). The CDR3 is made up of 16 amino acids. V lost 6 bases and J 0 bases, leaving 15 bases between the germline ends. CDR1 and CDR2 (germline): KGHSH, LQKENI. CDR3 in DNA: TGTGCCAGCTCGCTGAAAGAAGGGGGCTCTGGAAACACCATATATTTT. Translating it yields CASSLKEGGSGNTIYF. Together with reference TRBV18 and TRBJ1-3, the CDR3 gives the full variable domain: NAGVMQNPRHLVRRRGQEARLRCSPMKGHSHVYWYRQLPEEGLKFMVYLQKENIIDESGMPKERFSAEFPKEGPSILRIQQVVRGDSAAYFCASSLKEGGSGNTIYFGEGSWLTVV.